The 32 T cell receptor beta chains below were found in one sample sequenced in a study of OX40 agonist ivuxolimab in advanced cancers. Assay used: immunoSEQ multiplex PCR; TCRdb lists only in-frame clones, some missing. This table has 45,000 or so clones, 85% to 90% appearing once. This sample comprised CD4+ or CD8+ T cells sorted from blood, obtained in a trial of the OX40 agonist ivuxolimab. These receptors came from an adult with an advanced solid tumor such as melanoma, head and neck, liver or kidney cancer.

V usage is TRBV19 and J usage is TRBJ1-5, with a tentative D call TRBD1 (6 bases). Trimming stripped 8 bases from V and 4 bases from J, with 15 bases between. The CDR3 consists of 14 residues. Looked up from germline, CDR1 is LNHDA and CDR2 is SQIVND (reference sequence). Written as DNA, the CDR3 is TGTGCCAGTTACCTGACAGGCGCTAATCAGCCCCAGCATTTT. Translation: CASYLTGANQPQHF. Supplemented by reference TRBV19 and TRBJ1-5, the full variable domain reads DGGITQSPKYLFRKEGQNVTLSCEQNLNHDAMYWYRQDPGQGLRLIYYSQIVNDFQKGDIAEGYSVSREKKESFPLTVTSAQKNPTAFYLCASYLTGANQPQHFGDGTRLSIL.

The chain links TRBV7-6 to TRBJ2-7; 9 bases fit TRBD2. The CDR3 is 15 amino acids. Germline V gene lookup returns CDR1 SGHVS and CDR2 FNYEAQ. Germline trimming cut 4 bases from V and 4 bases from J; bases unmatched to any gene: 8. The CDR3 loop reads CASSSGGREGYEQYF. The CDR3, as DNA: TGTGCCAGCAGCTCCGGTGGGCGGGAGGGGTACGAGCAGTACTTC. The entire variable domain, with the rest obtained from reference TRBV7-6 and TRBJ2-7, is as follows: GAGVSQSPRYKVTKRGQDVALRCDPISGHVSLYWYRQALGQGPEFLTYFNYEAQQDKSGLPNDRFSAERPEGSISTLTIQRTEQRDSAMYRCASSSGGREGYEQYFGPGTRLTVT.

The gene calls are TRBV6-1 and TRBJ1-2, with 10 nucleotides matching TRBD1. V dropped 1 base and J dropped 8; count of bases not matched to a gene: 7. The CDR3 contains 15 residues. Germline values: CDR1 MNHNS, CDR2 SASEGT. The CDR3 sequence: CASSEGPGQGKGYTF. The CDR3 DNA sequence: TGTGCCAGCAGTGAAGGTCCGGGACAGGGGAAGGGCTACACCTTC.

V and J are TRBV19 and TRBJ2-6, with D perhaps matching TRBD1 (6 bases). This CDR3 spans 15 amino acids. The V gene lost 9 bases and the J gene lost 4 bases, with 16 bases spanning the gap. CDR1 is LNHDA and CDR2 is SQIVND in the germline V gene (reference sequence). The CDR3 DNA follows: TGTGCCAGCACTCCCTACAGGGCCGGGGCCAACGTCCTGACTTTC. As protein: CASTPYRAGANVLTF. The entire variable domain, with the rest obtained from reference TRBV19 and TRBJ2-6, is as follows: DGGITQSPKYLFRKEGQNVTLSCEQNLNHDAMYWYRQDPGQGLRLIYYSQIVNDFQKGDIAEGYSVSREKKESFPLTVTSAQKNPTAFYLCASTPYRAGANVLTFGAGSRLTVL.

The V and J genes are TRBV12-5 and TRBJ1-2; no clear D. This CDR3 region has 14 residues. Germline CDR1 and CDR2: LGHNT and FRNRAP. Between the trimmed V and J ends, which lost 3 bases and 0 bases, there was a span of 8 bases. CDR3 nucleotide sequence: TGTGCTAGTGGTTTTGGTTCCCCTAACTATGGCTACACCTTC. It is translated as CASGFGSPNYGYTF. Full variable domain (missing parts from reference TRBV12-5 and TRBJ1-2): DARVTQTPRHKVTEMGQEVTMRCQPILGHNTVFWYRQTMMQGLELLAYFRNRAPLDDSGMPKDRFSAEMPDATLATLKIQPSEPRDSAVYFCASGFGSPNYGYTFGSGTRLTVV.

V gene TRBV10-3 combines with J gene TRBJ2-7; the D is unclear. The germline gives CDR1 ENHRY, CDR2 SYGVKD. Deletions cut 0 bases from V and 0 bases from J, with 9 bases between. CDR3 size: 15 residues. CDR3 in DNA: TGTGCCATCAGTGAGTCGACTGCCAGCTCCTACGAGCAGTACTTC. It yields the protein CAISESTASSYEQYF.

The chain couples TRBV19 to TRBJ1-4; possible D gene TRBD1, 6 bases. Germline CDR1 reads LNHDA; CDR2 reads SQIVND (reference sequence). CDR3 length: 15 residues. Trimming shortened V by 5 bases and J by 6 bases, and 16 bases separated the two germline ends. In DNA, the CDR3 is TGTGCCAGTAGTGCCAACAGGGCCGGGGATGAAAAACTGTTTTTT. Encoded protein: CASSANRAGDEKLFF. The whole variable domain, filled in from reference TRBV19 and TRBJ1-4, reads DGGITQSPKYLFRKEGQNVTLSCEQNLNHDAMYWYRQDPGQGLRLIYYSQIVNDFQKGDIAEGYSVSREKKESFPLTVTSAQKNPTAFYLCASSANRAGDEKLFFGSGTQLSVL.

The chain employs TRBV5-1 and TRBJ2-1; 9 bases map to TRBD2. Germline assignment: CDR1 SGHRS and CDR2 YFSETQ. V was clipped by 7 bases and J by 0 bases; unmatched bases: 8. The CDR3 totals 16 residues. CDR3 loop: CASALGGRGSYNEQFF. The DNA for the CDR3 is TGCGCCAGCGCCCTCGGCGGGAGGGGCTCCTACAATGAGCAGTTCTTC.

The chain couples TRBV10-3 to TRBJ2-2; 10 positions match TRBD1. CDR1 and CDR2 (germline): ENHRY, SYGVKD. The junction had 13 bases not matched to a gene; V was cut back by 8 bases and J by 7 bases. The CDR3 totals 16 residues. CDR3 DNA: TGTGCCATCCGAACATCCGGGACAGGGGCGGTCGGGGAGCTGTTTTTT. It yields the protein CAIRTSGTGAVGELFF.

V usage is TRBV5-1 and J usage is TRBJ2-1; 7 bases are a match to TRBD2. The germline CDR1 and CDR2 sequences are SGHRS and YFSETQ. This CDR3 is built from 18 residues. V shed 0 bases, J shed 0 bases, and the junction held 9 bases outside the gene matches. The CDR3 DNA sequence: TGCGCCAGCAGCTTGGATCCTAGCGGAGGACTCTCCTACAATGAGCAGTTCTTC. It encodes CASSLDPSGGLSYNEQFF.

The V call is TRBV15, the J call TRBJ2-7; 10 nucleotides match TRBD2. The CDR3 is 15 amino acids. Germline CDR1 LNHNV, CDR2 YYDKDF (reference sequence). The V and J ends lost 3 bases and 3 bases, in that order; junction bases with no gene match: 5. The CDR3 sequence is CATSSIAGGYYEQYF. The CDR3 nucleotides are TGTGCCACCAGCAGTATAGCGGGAGGTTACTACGAGCAGTACTTC.

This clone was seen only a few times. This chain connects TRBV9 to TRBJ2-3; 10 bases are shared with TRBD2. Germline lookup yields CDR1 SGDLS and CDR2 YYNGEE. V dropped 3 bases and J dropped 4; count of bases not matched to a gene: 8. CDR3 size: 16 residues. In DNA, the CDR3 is TGTGCCAGCAGCGCATCGGGCGGACTAGCGGCAGATACGCAGTATTTT. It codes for CASSASGGLAADTQYF.

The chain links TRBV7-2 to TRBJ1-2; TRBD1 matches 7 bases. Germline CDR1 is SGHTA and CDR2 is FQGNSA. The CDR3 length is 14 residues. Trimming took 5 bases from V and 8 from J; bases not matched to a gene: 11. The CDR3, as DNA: TGTGCCAGCAGCCAGGCGACAGGGATTATGGGCTACACCTTC. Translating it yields CASSQATGIMGYTF. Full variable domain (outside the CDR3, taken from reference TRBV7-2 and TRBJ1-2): GAGVSQSPSNKVTEKGKDVELRCDPISGHTALYWYRQSLGQGLEFLIYFQGNSAPDKSGLPSDRFSAERTGGSVSTLTIQRTQQEDSAVYLCASSQATGIMGYTFGSGTRLTVV.

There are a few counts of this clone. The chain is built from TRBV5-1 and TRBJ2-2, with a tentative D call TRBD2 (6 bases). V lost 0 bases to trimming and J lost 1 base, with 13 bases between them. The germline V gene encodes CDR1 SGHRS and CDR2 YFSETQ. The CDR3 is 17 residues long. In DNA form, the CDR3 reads TGCGCCAGCAGCTTGGGTGCGGGAACAGGGAACACCGGGGAGCTGTTTTTT. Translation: CASSLGAGTGNTGELFF.

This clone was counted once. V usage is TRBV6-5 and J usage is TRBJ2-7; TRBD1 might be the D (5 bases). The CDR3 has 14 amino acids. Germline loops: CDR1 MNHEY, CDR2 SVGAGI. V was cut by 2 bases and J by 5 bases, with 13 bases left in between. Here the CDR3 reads CASSYGQGLHEQYF. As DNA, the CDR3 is TGTGCCAGCAGTTACGGGCAGGGTCTGCACGAGCAGTACTTC.

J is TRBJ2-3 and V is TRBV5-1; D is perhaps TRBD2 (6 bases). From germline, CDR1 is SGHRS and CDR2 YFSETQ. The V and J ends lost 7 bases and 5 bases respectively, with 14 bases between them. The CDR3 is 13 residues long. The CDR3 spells CASGAGRGDTQYF. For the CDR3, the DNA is TGCGCCAGCGGGGCAGGGCGGGGAGATACGCAGTATTTT.

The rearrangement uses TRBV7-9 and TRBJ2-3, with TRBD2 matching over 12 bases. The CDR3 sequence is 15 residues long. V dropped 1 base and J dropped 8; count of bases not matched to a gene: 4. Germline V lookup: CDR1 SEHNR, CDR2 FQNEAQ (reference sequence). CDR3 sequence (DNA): TGTGCCAGCAGCTTAGGACTAGCGGGAGAGGGTACGCAGTATTTT. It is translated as CASSLGLAGEGTQYF.

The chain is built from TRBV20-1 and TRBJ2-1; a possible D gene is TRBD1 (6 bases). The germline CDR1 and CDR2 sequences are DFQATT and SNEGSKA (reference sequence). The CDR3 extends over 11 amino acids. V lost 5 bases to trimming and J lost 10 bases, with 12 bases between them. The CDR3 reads CSALGTSEQFF. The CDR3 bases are TGCAGTGCTTTAGGGACAAGCGAGCAGTTCTTC.

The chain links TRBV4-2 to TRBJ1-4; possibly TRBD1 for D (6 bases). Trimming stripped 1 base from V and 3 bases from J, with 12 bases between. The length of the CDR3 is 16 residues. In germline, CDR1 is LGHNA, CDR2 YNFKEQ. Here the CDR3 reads CASSQAGTGSNEKLFF. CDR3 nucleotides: TGTGCCAGCAGCCAAGCGGGCACAGGGTCTAATGAAAAACTGTTTTTT.

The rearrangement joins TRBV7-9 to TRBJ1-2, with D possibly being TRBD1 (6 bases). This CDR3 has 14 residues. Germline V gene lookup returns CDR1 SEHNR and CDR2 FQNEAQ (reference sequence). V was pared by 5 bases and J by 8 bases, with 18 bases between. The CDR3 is CASSPGTSGGGYTF. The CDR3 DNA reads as TGTGCCAGCAGCCCCGGAACTTCCGGGGGCGGCTACACCTTC.

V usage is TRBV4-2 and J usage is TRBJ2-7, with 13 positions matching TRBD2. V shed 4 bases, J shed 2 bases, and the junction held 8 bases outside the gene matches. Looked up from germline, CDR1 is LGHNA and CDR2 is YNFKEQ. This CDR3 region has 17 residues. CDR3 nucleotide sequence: TGTGCCAGCAGCCGTGGACTAGCGGGAGTGACTCCCTACGAGCAGTACTTC. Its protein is CASSRGLAGVTPYEQYF.

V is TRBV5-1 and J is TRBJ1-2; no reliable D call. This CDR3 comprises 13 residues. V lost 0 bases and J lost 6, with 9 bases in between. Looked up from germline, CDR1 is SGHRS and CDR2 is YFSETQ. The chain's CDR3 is CASSLGSGDGYTF. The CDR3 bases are TGCGCCAGCAGCTTGGGGTCAGGAGATGGCTACACCTTC.

The CDR3 loop reads CASSNYNEQFF. The CDR3 coding sequence is TGTGCCAGCAGTAACTACAATGAGCAGTTCTTC. The V gene is TRBV6-5, the J gene TRBJ2-1; D gene unclear. Germline V CDR1 and CDR2: MNHEY, SVGAGI. The CDR3 runs 11 residues. Trimming pared 5 bases from V and 3 bases from J, leaving 2 bases between.

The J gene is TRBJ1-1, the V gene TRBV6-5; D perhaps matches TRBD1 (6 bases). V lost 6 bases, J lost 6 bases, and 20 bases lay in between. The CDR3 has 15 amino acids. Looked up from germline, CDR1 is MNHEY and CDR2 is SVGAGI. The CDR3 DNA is TGTGCCAGCAGAACTCGCTCAGGGGTCGACTCTGAAGCTTTCTTT. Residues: CASRTRSGVDSEAFF.

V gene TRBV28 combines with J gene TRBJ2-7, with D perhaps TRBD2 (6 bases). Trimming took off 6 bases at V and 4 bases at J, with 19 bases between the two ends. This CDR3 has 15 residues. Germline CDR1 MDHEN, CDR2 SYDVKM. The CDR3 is CASSAPSGGVYEQYF. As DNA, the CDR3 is TGTGCCAGCAGCGCACCTTCCGGGGGTGTTTACGAGCAGTACTTC.

CDR3 bases: TGTGCCAGTAAAACCAGTCTTCAAGAGACCCAGTACTTC. It translates to CASKTSLQETQYF. The chain combines TRBV19 with TRBJ2-5; D not resolved. The CDR3 length is 13 residues. Trimming took 7 bases from V and 2 from J, leaving 11 bases between them. Per germline, CDR1 LNHDA and CDR2 SQIVND (reference sequence).

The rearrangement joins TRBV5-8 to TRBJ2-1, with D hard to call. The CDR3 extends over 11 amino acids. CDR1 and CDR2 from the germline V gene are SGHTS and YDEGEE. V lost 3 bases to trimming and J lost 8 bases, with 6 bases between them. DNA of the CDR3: TGTGCCAGCAGCTACTTGTATGAGCAGTTCTTC. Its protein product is CASSYLYEQFF.

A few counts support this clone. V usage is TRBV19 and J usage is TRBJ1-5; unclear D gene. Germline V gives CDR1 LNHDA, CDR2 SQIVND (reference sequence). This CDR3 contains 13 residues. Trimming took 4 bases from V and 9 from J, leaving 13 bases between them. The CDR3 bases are TGTGCCAGTAGTACTCCCGGAGTGATGCCCCAGCATTTT. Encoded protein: CASSTPGVMPQHF.

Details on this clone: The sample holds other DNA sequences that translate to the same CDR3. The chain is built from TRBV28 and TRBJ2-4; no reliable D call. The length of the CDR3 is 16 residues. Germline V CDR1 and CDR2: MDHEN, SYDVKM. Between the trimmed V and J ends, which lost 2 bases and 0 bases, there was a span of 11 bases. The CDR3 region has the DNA TGTGCCAGCAGTTTAAGTGGCACACTAGCCAAAAACATTCAGTACTTC. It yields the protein CASSLSGTLAKNIQYF.

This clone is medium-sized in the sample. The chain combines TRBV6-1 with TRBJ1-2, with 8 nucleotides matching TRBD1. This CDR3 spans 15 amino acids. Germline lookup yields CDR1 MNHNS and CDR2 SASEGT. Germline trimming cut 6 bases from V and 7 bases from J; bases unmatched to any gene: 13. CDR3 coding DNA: TGTGCCAGCAGCGTAGTAGGACAGGGCAATTTTGGCTACACCTTC. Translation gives CASSVVGQGNFGYTF.

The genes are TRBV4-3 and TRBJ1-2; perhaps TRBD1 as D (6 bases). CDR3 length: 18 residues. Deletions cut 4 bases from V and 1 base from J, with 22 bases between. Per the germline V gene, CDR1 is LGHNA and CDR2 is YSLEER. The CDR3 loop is CASSPRGEPTTGNYGYTF. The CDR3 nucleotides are TGCGCCAGCAGCCCTAGGGGGGAACCCACCACGGGTAACTATGGCTACACCTTC.

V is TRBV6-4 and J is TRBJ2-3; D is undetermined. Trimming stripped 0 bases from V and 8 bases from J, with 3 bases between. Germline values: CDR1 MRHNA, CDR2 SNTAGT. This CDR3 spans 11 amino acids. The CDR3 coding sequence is TGTGCCAGCAGTGACTCCACTACGCAGTATTTT. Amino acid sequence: CASSDSTTQYF.